This T cell receptor beta chain was identified during a study of OX40 agonist ivuxolimab in advanced cancers. Study-wide background: The study gave patients intravenous ivuxolimab at 0.01 to 10 mg/kg every 2 weeks. Three patients had partial responses: one hepatocellular carcinoma, two cutaneous melanoma. General study findings and limits: People who partly responded at 0.1-3.0 mg/kg had some of the least clonal expansion seen.

About this clone itself: Its antigen is currently unknown.

The ends were cut back, 4 bases at V and 0 bases at J, with 13 bases in the middle. Germline CDR1 MNHEY, CDR2 SVGAGI. The CDR3 runs 15 residues. Repertoires were generated with immunoSEQ multiplex PCR, while TCRdb's copy carries only in-frame clones and drops some. The table has some 48,000 clones, around 79% seen once. This chain joins TRBV6-5 and TRBJ2-7; D is unclear. The sample was CD4+ or CD8+ T cells sorted from blood, taken in a trial of the OX40 agonist ivuxolimab. The source is an adult with an advanced solid tumor such as melanoma, head and neck, liver or kidney cancer. This CDR3 is CASSSRTGSSYEQYF. For the CDR3, the DNA is TGTGCCAGCAGTTCCCGAACGGGTAGCTCCTACGAGCAGTACTTC.